The next 17 T cell receptor beta chains were all read from a single sample in a study of tumor-infiltrating lymphocytes in primary liver carcinoma. Starting from roughly 540 ng of total RNA, TCR beta cDNA was produced with a primer in the constant region. Library construction for TCR beta comprised three nested multiplex PCR rounds performed with slightly modified ARM-PCR. It was with TRBV1-TRBV30 forward primers and a C-beta reverse primer that the first two PCR rounds were run, at around 9 cycles each. TCRdb analysed the multiplex PCR reads with MiXCR anew, one entry per CDR3 protein. This table has some 30,000 distinct CDR3 sequences, roughly 70% appearing once. The study co-extracted DNA and RNA from around 20-30 mg of unsorted bulk tissue. Specimen: liver tumor tissue from sampling region 3. Subset reported: tumor region T3, left-lateral pole. Receptors originate from a woman in her 30s with primary liver carcinoma and hepatitis B virus infection.

The chain has TRBV11-2 and TRBJ2-7; 14 positions agree with TRBD2. Germline CDR1 SGHAT, CDR2 FQNNGV. The CDR3 consists of 16 residues. After removal of 7 bases from V and 7 bases from J, the junction contained 12 bases not matched to a gene. The CDR3 region has the DNA TGTGCCAGCATCTCAGAGGTGGGACTAGCGGGGGAAGAGCAGTACTTC. It codes for CASISEVGLAGEEQYF.

Turning to this clonotype: The junction differs from germline at one of its ends, possibly a read error. This chain joins TRBV12-3 or TRBV12-4 and TRBJ2-5; perhaps TRBD2 as D (6 bases). This CDR3 region has 15 residues. CDR3 in amino acids: CTSSSYPGSEEIQYF. The CDR3 DNA reads as TGTACCAGTAGCAGCTACCCCGGGAGCGAAGAGATCCAATACTTC.

About this clonotype: One end of the junction does not line up with germline, which may come from a read error. The V gene is TRBV28, the J gene TRBJ2-7; the match to TRBD1 covers 12 bases. This CDR3 has 14 amino acids. Germline lookup yields CDR1 MDHEN and CDR2 SYDVKM. The CDR3 is CASGSTGTGGEQYF. The DNA of the CDR3 is TGTGCCAGCGGTTCAACCGGGACAGGGGGCGAGCAATACTTC.

This clonotype was seen more than once but under ten times. The chain employs TRBV11-1 and TRBJ2-1; TRBD2 matches 11 bases. CDR3 length: 18 residues. The V segment lost 1 base and the J segment 6 bases; nucleotides outside the gene matches: 11. From germline, CDR1 is SGHAT and CDR2 FQDESV (reference sequence). The CDR3 loop is CASSLGPASGRFGNEQFF. DNA of the CDR3: TGTGCCAGCAGCTTAGGTCCGGCTAGCGGGAGGTTCGGCAATGAGCAGTTCTTC.

The chain uses TRBV7-9 and TRBJ2-7; possibly TRBD2 for D (6 bases). The germline V and J ends were trimmed by 5 bases and 4 bases, with 18 bases remaining between them. The CDR3 totals 15 residues. The germline V gene encodes CDR1 SEHNR and CDR2 FQNEAQ (reference sequence). DNA for the CDR3: TGTGCCAGCAGCCGGAGACTAGTCGCACCTTACGAGCAGTACTTC. It codes for CASSRRLVAPYEQYF.

The chain carries TRBV2 and TRBJ2-1; D is undetermined. The germline gives CDR1 SNHLY, CDR2 FYNNEI. Trimming took off 11 bases at V and 0 bases at J, with 11 bases between the two ends. The CDR3 is 13 amino acids. In DNA form, the CDR3 reads TGTGCCGGCCTAGTCCGCTCCTACAATGAGCAGTTCTTC. It specifies CAGLVRSYNEQFF. The full variable domain, its missing parts supplied by reference TRBV2 and TRBJ2-1, is EPEVTQTPSHQVTQMGQEVILRCVPISNHLYFYWYRQILGQKVEFLVSFYNNEISEKSEIFDDQFSVERPDGSNFTLKIRSTKLEDSAMYFCAGLVRSYNEQFFGPGTRLTVL.

The genes are TRBV5-6 and TRBJ2-1; possible D gene TRBD2, 5 bases. Germline loops: CDR1 SGHDT, CDR2 YYEEEE. The CDR3 loop spans 15 amino acids. Trimming removed 4 bases from V and 2 bases from J, with 13 bases in between. The CDR3 DNA sequence: TGTGCCAGCAGCGTGGTAGAGCGGCCCTACAATGAGCAGTTCTTC. Protein product: CASSVVERPYNEQFF.

For this clonotype: Given a much more abundant clone one base away, this may be a read error. The chain uses TRBV24-1 and TRBJ2-5; D is perhaps TRBD1 or TRBD2 (5 bases each). The CDR3 runs 13 residues. Germline CDR1 is KGHDR and CDR2 is SFDVKD. Written as DNA, the CDR3 is TGTACCACTTCCGGGACGGCCGCGGAGACCCAGTACTTC. It specifies CTTSGTAAETQYF.

On this clonotype itself: An end of the junction does not agree with germline; a read error may underlie this. The gene calls are TRBV5-4 and TRBJ2-7; a possible D gene is TRBD2 (5 bases). Germline V CDR1 and CDR2: SGHNT, YYREEE (reference sequence). CDR3 length equals 13 residues. CDR3 residues: CARSLRGYDERYF. CDR3 in DNA: TGTGCCAGGAGCTTGAGAGGGTATGACGAGCGGTACTTC.

Concerning this clonotype itself: It may be a read error: a sequence one base away is much more abundant. It is likely a read error, because the conserved phenylalanine at the end of the CDR3 is missing. The limits of the CDR3 on the DNA are not certain, so only TCRdb's listed CDR3 is given. The CDR3 protein is CASSPGTEALT. The rearrangement uses TRBV11-2 and TRBJ1-1; whether TRBD1, the table's D call, matches the DNA was not checked. CDR1 SGHAT and CDR2 FQNNGV come from the germline V gene. Ends included, the CDR3 has 11 residues.

The rearrangement uses TRBV5-6 and TRBJ1-6; the D is unclear. The germline V and J ends were trimmed by 0 bases and 10 bases, with 11 bases remaining between them. The germline CDR1 and CDR2 sequences are SGHDT and YYEEEE. The CDR3 has 14 residues. In nucleotides, the CDR3 is TGTGCCAGCAGCTTGGTAACTCTGGGATCACCCCTCCACTTT. Its protein product is CASSLVTLGSPLHF.

Concerning this clonotype itself: One junction end disagrees with the germline gene, perhaps due to a read error. The chain combines TRBV5-4 with TRBJ2-3, with TRBD1 as a possible D gene (5 bases). Germline V gene data show CDR1 as SGHNT and CDR2 as YYREEE (reference sequence). This CDR3 spans 17 amino acids. This CDR3 reads CVCSVDGHPPPTDTQYF. In DNA form, the CDR3 reads TGTGTCTGCAGCGTAGACGGACACCCTCCACCCACAGATACTCAGTATTTT.

The chain has TRBV11-1 and TRBJ1-2, with D uncertain. Germline V gene lookup returns CDR1 SGHAT and CDR2 FQDESV (reference sequence). CDR3 length: 14 amino acids. CDR3 DNA sequence: TGTACTAGCAGCTTTTCAGCGTCCGTGGGAGGCTACACCTTC. This encodes CTSSFSASVGGYTF.

Points on this clonotype: The CDR3 does not close with the conserved phenylalanine or tryptophan, likely indicating a read error. It is unclear where the CDR3 begins or ends on the DNA, so no DNA is shown, and the CDR3 is as TCRdb lists it. The V call is TRBV12-3 or TRBV12-4, the J call TRBJ1-1; TRBD1 is taken as the D call from the table, unchecked against the DNA. The CDR3 length equals 15 residues, ends included. The CDR3 reads CASSIRDSLLREASS.

This clonotype has only a few counts. The conserved phenylalanine or tryptophan normally closing the CDR3 is absent here, so this likely arose from a read error. This chain joins TRBV24-1 and TRBJ1-1, with 9 bases matching TRBD1. The germline V gene has CDR1 KGHDR and CDR2 SFDVKD. The CDR3 loop spans 14 amino acids. CDR3 region: CTTSSGTGSTEAFL. The DNA for the CDR3 is TGTACCACCAGTTCCGGGACAGGGAGCACTGAAGCTTTCTTA.

This clonotype was found many times. CDR3 loop: CASSSGTLAGNNEQFF. CDR3 DNA sequence: TGTGCCAGCAGCTCGGGAACACTAGCGGGAAACAATGAGCAGTTCTTC. This chain uses TRBV11-2 with TRBJ2-1; 10 bases match TRBD2. Trimming at V came to 4 bases and at J to 5 bases, leaving 8 bases not matched to a gene. Looked up from germline, CDR1 is SGHAT and CDR2 is FQNNGV. The CDR3 has 16 amino acids.

Note on this clonotype: One end of the junction is discordant with germline, which a read error may explain. The rearrangement uses TRBV10-3 and TRBJ2-5; TRBD2 might be the D (5 bases). Germline assignment: CDR1 ENHRY and CDR2 SYGVKD. CDR3 size: 15 residues. The CDR3 coding sequence is TGTACCATCAGTGAGTCGGCCACTAGACAAGAGACCCAGTACTTC. Its translation: CTISESATRQETQYF.